This TCR beta chain was captured by sequencing in a study of blood T cell repertoires in COVID-19. Study-wide context: Material from acute and convalescent COVID-19 was sourced from the United States, Italy and Spain. T cells, B-cell-depleted T cells, or PBMCs provided the cDNA or gDNA that served as material.

The CDR3 totals 19 residues. Germline trimming cut 2 bases from V and 3 bases from J; bases unmatched to any gene: 10. Germline CDR1 and CDR2: SGHAT and FQNNGV. Data came from immunoSEQ multiplex PCR; TCRdb stores just in-frame clones and leaves some out. The table includes about 36,000 clones, roughly four fifths detected once. The clonotype was recovered from a human donor in a cohort sampled during active or convalescent COVID-19. The donor label of this sample is uncertain. The rearrangement joins TRBV11-2 to TRBJ2-3; 14 bases are a match to TRBD2. What was sequenced was peripheral blood. In nucleotides, the CDR3 is TGTGCCAGCAGCTTAACTTCGACTAGCGGGAGGGGCAGGACAGATACGCAGTATTTT. Its protein is CASSLTSTSGRGRTDTQYF.